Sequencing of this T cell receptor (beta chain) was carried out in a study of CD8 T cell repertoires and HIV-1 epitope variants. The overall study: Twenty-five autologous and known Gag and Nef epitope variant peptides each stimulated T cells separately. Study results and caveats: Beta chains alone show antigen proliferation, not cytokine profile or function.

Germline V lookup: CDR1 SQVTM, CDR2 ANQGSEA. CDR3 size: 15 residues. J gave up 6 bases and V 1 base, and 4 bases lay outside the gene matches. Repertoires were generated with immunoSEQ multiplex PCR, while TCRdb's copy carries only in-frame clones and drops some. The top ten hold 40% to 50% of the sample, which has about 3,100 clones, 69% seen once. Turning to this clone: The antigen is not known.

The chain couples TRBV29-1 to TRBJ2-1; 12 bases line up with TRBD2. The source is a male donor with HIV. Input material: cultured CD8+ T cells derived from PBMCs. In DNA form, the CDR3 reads TGCAGCGTTGAAGGGACTAGCGGGATGATCAATGAGCAGTTCTTC. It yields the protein CSVEGTSGMINEQFF.